Following are 32 T cell receptor beta chains from one sample sequenced in a study of blood T cells in healthy people across ages. Primers used in a second PCR of about 6 to 11 cycles were a sample-barcoded 5' primer and a J-beta primer mix. TCRdb re-derived calls from the 5' RACE reads in MiXCR, one entry per CDR3 protein. The sample holds 1.4 million or so distinct CDR3 sequences, around 40% seen once. Sample: blood. The receptors were gathered from a woman aged 18-35 years in good health.

The rearrangement links TRBV4-3 to TRBJ2-4; D gene ambiguous. CDR1 LGHNA and CDR2 YSLEER come from the germline V gene. This CDR3 has 17 residues. V shed 0 bases and J shed 1 base, with 13 bases lying between them. The CDR3 nucleotides are TGCGCCAGCAGCCAAGAGCCCTTCCAGAGGGCCAAAAACATTCAGTACTTC. Translating gives CASSQEPFQRAKNIQYF.

This clonotype was seen at least ten times. The V and J genes are TRBV12-3 or TRBV12-4 and TRBJ2-7, with 9 bases that match TRBD2. The CDR3 runs 14 residues. The junction had 2 bases not matched to a gene; V was cut back by 5 bases and J by 0 bases. The CDR3 is CASSDSGSSYEQYF. The DNA for the CDR3 is TGTGCCAGCAGTGATAGCGGGAGCTCCTACGAGCAGTACTTC.

This clonotype was observed a few times. This chain uses TRBV6-2 or TRBV6-3 with TRBJ1-6; TRBD1 is a possible D gene (5 bases). Germline CDR1 MNHEY, CDR2 SVGEGT. The CDR3 has 13 residues. The V and J ends lost 8 bases and 7 bases respectively, with 12 bases between them. This chain's CDR3 is CASGDGYNSPLHF. CDR3 coding DNA: TGTGCCAGCGGGGACGGTTACAATTCACCCCTCCACTTT.

This chain connects TRBV7-3 to TRBJ2-7; D perhaps matches TRBD2 (5 bases). The V and J ends lost 0 bases and 3 bases respectively, with 9 bases between them. Germline CDR1 is SGHTA and CDR2 is FQGTGA. This CDR3 is built from 14 residues. CDR3 in DNA: TGTGCCAGCAGCTTAACGGGGAGCGGCTACGAGCAGTACTTC. As protein: CASSLTGSGYEQYF.

The genes are TRBV6-1 and TRBJ2-7; D unclear. This CDR3 contains 12 residues. Germline V CDR1 and CDR2: MNHNS, SASEGT. Trimming cost V 3 bases and J 3 bases, with 6 bases left between them. CDR3 protein: CASSDIRYEQYF. CDR3 nucleotides: TGTGCCAGCAGTGATATCCGCTACGAGCAGTACTTC.

J is TRBJ1-5 and V is TRBV20-1, with D tentatively TRBD1 (6 bases). Germline lookup yields CDR1 DFQATT and CDR2 SNEGSKA (reference sequence). The CDR3 length is 15 residues. V shed 0 bases and J shed 3 bases, with 12 bases lying between them. The CDR3 spells CSARDPTGTNQPQHF. The DNA for the CDR3 is TGCAGTGCTAGAGATCCGACAGGTACCAATCAGCCCCAGCATTTT.

The V call is TRBV6-5, the J call TRBJ2-7; possibly TRBD2 for D (5 bases). The CDR3 runs 14 residues. Germline CDR1 reads MNHEY; CDR2 reads SVGAGI. V lost 1 base to trimming and J lost 4 bases, with 11 bases between them. The CDR3 DNA follows: TGTGCCAGCAGTTACTTTGTGGGAGCTTACGAGCAGTACTTC. This gives the protein CASSYFVGAYEQYF.

The chain links TRBV25-1 to TRBJ2-3; the D gene is possibly TRBD1 (5 bases). Germline V gene lookup returns CDR1 MGHDK and CDR2 SYGVNS. The CDR3 loop spans 14 amino acids. V gave up 6 bases and J gave up 5 bases, with 15 bases separating them. In DNA form, the CDR3 reads TGTGCCAGCAGCTCAGGGTTACATGTAGATACGCAGTATTTT. As protein: CASSSGLHVDTQYF.

This clonotype has only one observation. CDR3 residues: CASSSEPGGPFHSPLHF. The CDR3 DNA reads as TGTGCCAGCAGCTCGGAGCCAGGGGGCCCGTTCCATTCACCCCTCCACTTT. J is TRBJ1-6 and V is TRBV5-4, with 8 bases that match TRBD1. This CDR3 comprises 17 residues. V lost 3 bases to trimming and J lost 8 bases; unmatched junction nucleotides: 13. Germline CDR1 and CDR2: SGHNT and YYREEE (reference sequence). Looking up the rest from reference TRBV5-4 and TRBJ1-6 gives the full variable domain: ETGVTQSPTHLIKTRGQQVTLRCSSQSGHNTVSWYQQALGQGPQFIFQYYREEENGRGNFPPRFSGLQFPNYSSELNVNALELDDSALYLCASSSEPGGPFHSPLHFGNGTRLTVT.

The gene calls are TRBV9 and TRBJ2-4, with 8 bases matching TRBD1. V shed 0 bases, J shed 8 bases, and the junction held 4 bases outside the gene matches. Germline CDR1 reads SGDLS; CDR2 reads YYNGEE. This CDR3 has 14 amino acids. The CDR3 is CASSVGQGWDIQYF. In DNA, the CDR3 is TGTGCCAGCAGCGTAGGACAGGGGTGGGACATTCAGTACTTC.

The chain combines TRBV5-5 with TRBJ2-1; a weak D match, TRBD1 (6 bases). This CDR3 has 15 amino acids. The V gene's germline CDR1 is SGHKS and CDR2 YYEKEE (reference sequence). Trimming took 6 bases from V and 4 from J, leaving 17 bases between them. The CDR3 nucleotides are TGTGCCAGCACAAAAGGGCAGGGGAGTTACAATGAGCAGTTCTTC. As protein: CASTKGQGSYNEQFF.

The chain combines TRBV29-1 with TRBJ2-3; 7 bases map to TRBD1. Germline V gene lookup returns CDR1 SQVTM and CDR2 ANQGSEA. The V gene end was trimmed by 5 bases and the J gene end by 2 bases; junction bases not matched to a gene: 13. CDR3 length: 16 residues. In nucleotides, the CDR3 is TGCAGCGTTCTTTCGCGACAGGGTATTTTCACAGATACGCAGTATTTT. Translated, it gives CSVLSRQGIFTDTQYF.

Concerning this clonotype itself: A single base separates this from a much larger clone, so it may be a read error. The chain recombines TRBV7-2 with TRBJ1-5, with no clear D. There are 12 residues in the CDR3. Trimming left V 5 bases short and J 7 bases short, with 9 bases between. The germline CDR1 and CDR2 sequences are SGHTA and FQGNSA. CDR3 nucleotides: TGTGCCAGCAGCCTTAGCGAGCAGCCCCAGCATTTT. Protein product: CASSLSEQPQHF. The whole variable domain, filled in from reference TRBV7-2 and TRBJ1-5, reads GAGVSQSPSNKVTEKGKDVELRCDPISGHTALYWYRQSLGQGLEFLIYFQGNSAPDKSGLPSDRFSAERTGGSVSTLTIQRTQQEDSAVYLCASSLSEQPQHFGDGTRLSIL.

This clonotype appeared a few times. The J gene is TRBJ2-3, the V gene TRBV6-1; weak D call: TRBD1 (6 bases). Germline assignment: CDR1 MNHNS and CDR2 SASEGT. Trimming cost V 8 bases and J 3 bases, with 12 bases left between them. The CDR3 has 13 amino acids. CDR3: CASGQGITDTQYF. The DNA of the CDR3 is TGTGCCAGCGGGCAGGGGATTACAGATACGCAGTATTTT.

This clonotype was recorded a few times. The chain combines TRBV29-1 with TRBJ2-3, with D perhaps given as TRBD1 or TRBD2 (6 bases each). V was shortened by 0 bases and J by 10 bases, with 14 bases between the two germline ends. Per the germline V gene, CDR1 is SQVTM and CDR2 is ANQGSEA. CDR3 length: 13 residues. CDR3 sequence (DNA): TGCAGCGTTGAAGAATGGGGGGCCGAAGCGCAGTATTTT. This gives the protein CSVEEWGAEAQYF.

This clonotype appeared a few times. The chain has TRBV30 and TRBJ2-5; a possible D gene is TRBD2 (5 bases). The J call may be in error: the DNA end matches TRBJ2-7 better. Germline-derived CDR1 and CDR2 are GTSNPN and SVGIG (reference sequence). The length of the CDR3 is 13 residues. The CDR3 reads CAWNLGAVGEQYF. The CDR3 bases are TGTGCCTGGAACTTAGGAGCGGTGGGCGAGCAGTACTTC.

The DNA of the CDR3 is TGCAGTGCCCCCGACAGGGGGCCACTTTGGACTGAAGCTTTCTTT. Protein sequence: CSAPDRGPLWTEAFF. V is TRBV20-1 and J is TRBJ1-1; TRBD1 aligns across 10 bases. The CDR3 totals 15 residues. J was trimmed by 5 bases and V by 6 bases; bases with no gene match: 12. Germline CDR1 is DFQATT and CDR2 is SNEGSKA (reference sequence).

This clonotype was counted a few times. The rearrangement joins TRBV6-5 to TRBJ2-5; 9 bases agree with TRBD1. Trimming cost V 0 bases and J 1 base; bases outside gene matches: 0. The CDR3 sequence is 15 residues long. CDR1 and CDR2 (germline): MNHEY, SVGAGI. CDR3 coding DNA: TGTGCCAGCAGTTACTCGGGACAGGGCCAAGAGACCCAGTACTTC. It yields the protein CASSYSGQGQETQYF.

CDR3 sequence (DNA): TGTGCCAGCAGGTTAACCCCAGGGGCCTACGAGCAGTACTTC. Encoded protein: CASRLTPGAYEQYF. This sequence joins TRBV27 and TRBJ2-7; tentatively, D is TRBD1 (6 bases). The CDR3 has 14 amino acids. The germline gives CDR1 MNHEY, CDR2 SMNVEV (reference sequence). Trimming took off 6 bases at V and 2 bases at J, with 14 bases between the two ends.

This clonotype was counted a few times. This chain joins TRBV20-1 and TRBJ2-1, with 13 bases aligning to TRBD2. Germline assignment: CDR1 DFQATT and CDR2 SNEGSKA (reference sequence). The CDR3 runs to 19 residues. V lost 3 bases and J lost 0; bases outside the gene matches: 11. The CDR3 loop reads CSASSTGLAGRSSYNEQFF. The CDR3 nucleotides are TGCAGTGCTAGTAGTACGGGACTAGCGGGAAGAAGCTCCTACAATGAGCAGTTCTTC.

Here the CDR3 DNA reads TGTGCCAGCAGCTTAACGGGACAGGGTTATGGCTACACCTTC. Its protein product is CASSLTGQGYGYTF. The V gene is TRBV7-9, the J gene TRBJ1-2, with 9 bases identical to TRBD1. V dropped 2 bases and J dropped 5; count of bases not matched to a gene: 3. The CDR3 extends over 14 amino acids. CDR1 and CDR2 from the germline V gene are SEHNR and FQNEAQ (reference sequence).

The sample holds a few counts of this clonotype. The chain employs TRBV7-2 and TRBJ1-5; D gene ambiguous. The CDR3 runs to 15 residues. Germline values: CDR1 SGHTA, CDR2 FQGNSA. V lost 5 bases to trimming and J lost 0 bases, with 11 bases between them. The CDR3 loop is CASSPQFYSNQPQHF. The CDR3 bases are TGTGCCAGCAGCCCTCAGTTTTATAGCAATCAGCCCCAGCATTTT.

The chain couples TRBV7-9 to TRBJ1-4; TRBD1 agrees at 7 bases. The V gene end was trimmed by 4 bases and the J gene end by 4 bases; junction bases not matched to a gene: 3. This CDR3 spans 14 amino acids. Germline V CDR1 and CDR2: SEHNR, FQNEAQ (reference sequence). CDR3 coding DNA: TGTGCCAGCAGCTCTCAGGGGGGTAATGAAAAACTGTTTTTT. Its translation is CASSSQGGNEKLFF.

This clonotype was recorded a few times. The chain employs TRBV28 and TRBJ1-2, with D uncertain. V lost 6 bases to trimming and J lost 4 bases, with 9 bases between them. CDR3 size: 12 residues. Germline V lookup: CDR1 MDHEN, CDR2 SYDVKM. The CDR3 nucleotides read TGTGCCAGCAGCCGAAACCTCTATGGCTACACCTTC. It encodes CASSRNLYGYTF.

This clonotype has just one count. The chain links TRBV24-1 to TRBJ2-5, with 7 bases that match TRBD2. CDR1 and CDR2 (germline): KGHDR, SFDVKD. The CDR3 contains 16 residues. With V trimmed by 0 bases and J by 2 bases, 5 bases remained unmatched. The CDR3 DNA reads TGTGCCACCAGTGATTTGGGGGGAGGGGAGCAAGAGACCCAGTACTTC. Residues: CATSDLGGGEQETQYF.

This clonotype has just a few counts. The rearrangement joins TRBV18 to TRBJ1-2, with 10 bases lining up with TRBD1. Unmatched junction bases numbered 1, after V lost 3 bases and J lost 6 bases. The CDR3 is 13 amino acids. CDR1 is KGHSH, CDR2 LQKENI, per germline. The CDR3 region is CASSPGQGNGYTF. The DNA for the CDR3 is TGTGCCAGCTCACCGGGACAGGGGAATGGCTACACCTTC.

This clonotype was seen only a few times. The V call is TRBV20-1, the J call TRBJ2-7, with 7 bases lining up with TRBD2. Germline V lookup: CDR1 DFQATT, CDR2 SNEGSKA (reference sequence). J was trimmed by 0 bases and V by 3 bases; bases with no gene match: 11. The CDR3 runs 16 residues. The CDR3 DNA sequence: TGCAGTGCTAGTTCGACCACTAGCGCGAGCTCCTACGAGCAGTACTTC. This translates into CSASSTTSASSYEQYF.

The V and J genes are TRBV7-9 and TRBJ1-4; D is unresolved. The CDR3 has 12 amino acids. With 10 bases removed from V and 8 bases from J, the gap between germline ends came to 14 bases. CDR1 is SEHNR and CDR2 is FQNEAQ in the germline V gene (reference sequence). DNA of the CDR3: TGTGCCACCACCCTTCGAACCGAAAAACTGTTTTTT. It encodes CATTLRTEKLFF.

V and J are TRBV7-2 and TRBJ2-5, with no clear D. The V gene lost 5 bases and the J gene lost 11 bases, with 24 bases spanning the gap. The length of the CDR3 is 15 residues. CDR1 is SGHTA and CDR2 is FQGNSA in the germline V gene. The CDR3 nucleotides read TGTGCCAGCAGCCGGGCGGACCTGTCCTACAATGAGCAGTACTTC. It is translated as CASSRADLSYNEQYF.

To note about this clonotype: Given a much more abundant clone one base away, this may be a read error. The genes are TRBV29-1 and TRBJ1-2; 7 positions agree with TRBD1. Unmatched junction bases numbered 14, after V lost 6 bases and J lost 7 bases. This CDR3 spans 14 amino acids. The V gene's germline CDR1 is SQVTM and CDR2 ANQGSEA. In DNA form, the CDR3 reads TGCAGCGTCACACGGGGCCCGCAGGGGGGTGGCTACACCTTC. Translated, it gives CSVTRGPQGGGYTF.

This clonotype was seen more than once but under ten times. The chain recombines TRBV20-1 with TRBJ2-1; maybe TRBD2 (5 bases). V shed 0 bases and J shed 3 bases, with 12 bases lying between them. Germline assignment: CDR1 DFQATT and CDR2 SNEGSKA (reference sequence). The CDR3 is 15 amino acids. The CDR3 DNA reads as TGCAGTGCTAGAGATAGGAGCGGAGTCTACAATGAGCAGTTCTTC. Translated, it gives CSARDRSGVYNEQFF.

This clonotype was seen only a few times. The rearrangement joins TRBV7-2 to TRBJ1-5; D uncertain. V lost 2 bases, J lost 9 bases, and 14 bases lay in between. Looked up from germline, CDR1 is SGHTA and CDR2 is FQGNSA. The CDR3 has 14 amino acids. The CDR3 region has the DNA TGTGCCAGCAGCTTAAATTTCAGAGAAGGGCCCCAGCATTTT. This sequence encodes CASSLNFREGPQHF. The entire variable domain, with the rest obtained from reference TRBV7-2 and TRBJ1-5, is as follows: GAGVSQSPSNKVTEKGKDVELRCDPISGHTALYWYRQSLGQGLEFLIYFQGNSAPDKSGLPSDRFSAERTGGSVSTLTIQRTQQEDSAVYLCASSLNFREGPQHFGDGTRLSIL.